These T cell receptor beta chains were read from a single sample in a study of cytomegalovirus exposure and HLA in healthy donors. Sequenced by immunoSEQ multiplex PCR; TCRdb stores in-frame clones only, minus some. The sample gives about 160,000 clones, about 72% of which show up once; about 1.3% is in the top ten. The material sequenced was PBMCs. Source of these receptors: a man in his sixties in good health and CMV-seronegative. Both conserved end residues are part of each CDR3. A D gene is named only where the DNA matches it firmly. The size entry is marked missing in some rows and otherwise reads once, few, many or a size class.

TRBV19	TRBJ2-5	-	-	TGTGCCAGTACACTTGGTGAGACCCAGTACTTC	CASTLGETQYF
TRBV7-9	TRBJ1-1	-	-	TGTGCCAGCAGCTTGGGGCAGAGGAACACTGAAGCTTTCTTT	CASSLGQRNTEAFF
TRBV7-9	TRBJ2-7	-	-	TGTGCCAGCAGCTTAGCTAGCGAAGCCCCCTCCTACGAGCAGTACTTC	CASSLASEAPSYEQYF
TRBV6-5	TRBJ2-7	-	-	TGTGCCAGCAGTTTTCCAGGGTTCGAGCAGTACTTC	CASSFPGFEQYF
TRBV7-9	TRBJ1-4	-	-	TGTGCCAGCAGCTCCAGGGGCCGTAATGAAAAACTGTTTTTT	CASSSRGRNEKLFF
TRBV9	TRBJ1-1	-	-	TGTGCCAGCAGGGGGGGGGACACTGAAGCTTTCTTT	CASRGGDTEAFF
TRBV10-3	TRBJ2-1	TRBD2	-	TGTGCCATCAGTGAGTCGAGGGGACTAGCGGGAAACAATGAGCAGTTCTTC	CAISESRGLAGNNEQFF
TRBV9	TRBJ1-2	-	-	TGTGCCAGCAGCGTAAGAGAGGGCTCCTATGGCTACACCTTC	CASSVREGSYGYTF
TRBV6-4	TRBJ2-1	TRBD2	once	TGTGCCAGCAGCCGGACTAGCGGGGGGGGAAATGAGCAGTTCTTC	CASSRTSGGGNEQFF
TRBV7-2	TRBJ1-5	-	-	TGTGCCAGCAGCTTAGTTTGGGGGGGAGATCAGCCCCAGCATTTT	CASSLVWGGDQPQHF
TRBV9	TRBJ1-2	-	few	TGTGCCAGCAGAACAGGCTTCGAGGGCTACACCTTC	CASRTGFEGYTF
TRBV6-6	TRBJ2-3	-	few	TGTGCCAGCAGTTATAGCGTTGAGTTGGGTGATACGCAGTATTTT	CASSYSVELGDTQYF
TRBV27	TRBJ2-1	-	-	TGTGCCAGCAGTTTCACTAGTGAATACAATGAGCAGTTCTTC	CASSFTSEYNEQFF
TRBV7-3	TRBJ2-5	TRBD2	-	TGTGCCAGCAGCTTAAATGGGAGGGCCGAAGAGACCCAGTACTTC	CASSLNGRAEETQYF
TRBV6-5	TRBJ2-7	-	-	TGTGCCAGCAGAGAGACAGACGCCTACGAGCAGTACTTC	CASRETDAYEQYF
TRBV7-2	TRBJ1-1	TRBD1	-	TGTGCCAGCAGCTTAGCGGGGACAGGAAGCACTGAAGCTTTCTTT	CASSLAGTGSTEAFF
TRBV7-9	TRBJ2-7	-	-	TGTGCCAGCAGCTCGTCCTCAATCGGGCAGTACTTC	CASSSSSIGQYF
TRBV7-3	TRBJ2-3	TRBD2	-	TGTGCCAGCAGCTCCGGTAGCGGGGGGAGCACAGATACGCAGTATTTT	CASSSGSGGSTDTQYF
TRBV5-1	TRBJ2-7	TRBD1	-	TGCGCCAGCAGCTTGGCAATACCAGGGGGAAGGGGCCACGAGCAGTACTTC	CASSLAIPGGRGHEQYF
TRBV4-3	TRBJ1-2	TRBD1	-	TGCGCCAGCAGCCGAGACAGGGGGATAGGCTATGGCTACACCTTC	CASSRDRGIGYGYTF
TRBV9	TRBJ1-1	TRBD1	-	TGTGCCAGCAGCGTAGGGACAGGGGGCCGGACAGGTGAAGCTTTCTTT	CASSVGTGGRTGEAFF
TRBV25-1	TRBJ2-3	TRBD2	-	TGTGCCAGGACTTCGAGGACTAGCGAACAAGATACGCAGTATTTT	CARTSRTSEQDTQYF
TRBV6-5	TRBJ2-7	TRBD1	-	TGTGCCAGCAGTTATAAATGGGACAGCTCCTACGAGCAGTACTTC	CASSYKWDSSYEQYF
TRBV7-2	TRBJ2-1	TRBD2	-	TGTGCCAGCAGCTTACTCTACTCCGGACTAGCGGGAGGCGCCAATGAGCAGTTCTTC	CASSLLYSGLAGGANEQFF
TRBV6-6	TRBJ2-7	-	-	TGTGCCAGCAGGCCAAGACAGAGCTCCTACGAGCAGTACTTC	CASRPRQSSYEQYF
TRBV7-9	TRBJ2-2	TRBD2	-	TGTTCCAGCAGCCAAGCCGGGACTAGCAGAACCGGGGAGCTGTTTTTT	CSSSQAGTSRTGELFF
TRBV27	TRBJ1-3	TRBD1	-	TGTGCCAGCGGTACAACCGGGACAGGGGAAAATGGAAACACCATATATTTT	CASGTTGTGENGNTIYF
TRBV6-1	TRBJ1-4	TRBD1	-	TGTGCCAGCAGTGAGAGGAGGACAGGACCAAATGAAAAACTGTTTTTT	CASSERRTGPNEKLFF
TRBV30	TRBJ1-6	TRBD1	once	TGTGCCTGGAGTCTGACAGGGGACTCACCCCTCCACTTT	CAWSLTGDSPLHF
TRBV27	TRBJ2-3	-	-	TGTGCCAGCAACTTGGCGGGGACTAGCACAGATACGCAGTATTTT	CASNLAGTSTDTQYF
TRBV10-1	TRBJ2-2	-	-	TGCGCCAGCAGCAGGGTGGGCACCGGGGAGCTGTTTTTT	CASSRVGTGELFF
TRBV28	TRBJ2-7	TRBD2	few	TGTGCCAGCAGTAGTAGCGGGGGAGTGGGCGAGCAGTACTTC	CASSSSGGVGEQYF
TRBV6-6	TRBJ2-5	TRBD2	once	TGTGCCAGCAGTTACTCGAGCGGGGGGGGTGAGACCCAGTACTTC	CASSYSSGGGETQYF
TRBV4-2	TRBJ1-5	TRBD1	-	TGTGCCAGCAGCCAAGAATCAGGGGGAAATCAGCCCCAGCATTTT	CASSQESGGNQPQHF
TRBV2	TRBJ1-4	-	few	TGTGCCAGCAGTCACAGGGTGCCTAATGAAAAACTGTTTTTT	CASSHRVPNEKLFF
TRBV16	TRBJ1-3	-	-	TGTGCCAGCAGCCTCAGGAACTCTGGAAACACCATATATTTT	CASSLRNSGNTIYF
TRBV28	TRBJ2-6	TRBD1	once	TGTGCCAGCAGTCCCCCCGGGGACAGTCCATCTGGGGCCAACGTCCTGACTTTC	CASSPPGDSPSGANVLTF
TRBV4-3	TRBJ2-1	TRBD2	once	TGCGCCAGCAGCCAAGATGGTGGAAGCCTAGCGGCCTACAATGAGCAGTTCTTC	CASSQDGGSLAAYNEQFF
TRBV7-9	TRBJ1-3	TRBD1	-	TGTTCCAGCCCCCAGGGGGACTCCTCTGGAAACACCATATATTTT	CSSPQGDSSGNTIYF
TRBV7-9	TRBJ2-2	TRBD1	-	TGTGCCAGCAGCTCAGGGGGCACCGGGGAGCTGTTTTTT	CASSSGGTGELFF
TRBV11-2	TRBJ2-5	-	-	TGTGCCAGCAGCCCCGACGACCCTAGGCAGACCCAGTACTTC	CASSPDDPRQTQYF
TRBV4-2	TRBJ1-2	-	-	TGTGCCAGCAGCCCCCCCCGTGGAACGTGGAGTGGCTACACCTTC	CASSPPRGTWSGYTF
TRBV19	TRBJ2-1	TRBD2	-	TGTGCCAGTAGACAAGCGGGGGCCCCCTACAATGAGCAGTTCTTC	CASRQAGAPYNEQFF
TRBV4-1	TRBJ2-4	TRBD2	-	TGCGCCAGCAGCCAAGGTCCTAGCGGGGGTGAAAAAAACATTCAGTACTTC	CASSQGPSGGEKNIQYF
TRBV28	TRBJ1-3	-	-	TGTGCCAGCAGTATCGGACAGCTAATCTCTGGAAACACCATATATTTT	CASSIGQLISGNTIYF
TRBV28	TRBJ1-4	-	-	TGTGCCAGCAGAACGGACAGCCTGGGGGTGGAAAAACTGTTTTTT	CASRTDSLGVEKLFF